The clone carrying this T cell receptor (beta chain) was seen repeatedly, ten times or more. V lost 0 bases to trimming and J lost 3 bases; unmatched junction nucleotides: 17. Germline V gene lookup returns CDR1 LNHNV and CDR2 YYDKDF (reference sequence). CDR3 size: 20 residues. The data were taken from a study of Graves' ophthalmopathy and Graves' hyperthyroidism. Using RNA transcripts, the TCR beta CDR3 regions were amplified. Following a first-round RT-PCR that used HTBI primers, a second-round multiplex PCR was carried out. TCRdb independently ran MiXCR on the multiplex PCR reads; one entry per CDR3 protein. This sample yields 900,000 to 1,200,000 distinct CDR3 sequences, of which about two fifths are seen a single time; roughly 11% belongs to the top ten.

This clonotype was obtained from an adult man with Graves' hyperthyroidism. The sequenced sample consisted of peripheral blood or thyroid tissue (not recorded which). J is TRBJ2-7 and V is TRBV15, with 10 nucleotides matching TRBD2. The CDR3 sequence: CATSRDFRLAGVTGGYEQYF. The CDR3 DNA is TGTGCCACCAGCAGAGATTTCAGGCTAGCGGGAGTCACGGGGGGCTACGAGCAGTACTTC.